The rows below give T cell receptor beta chains drawn from one sample of a study of T-cell reconstitution after alpha-beta-depleted transplantation in children. MiXCR, run by TCRdb on the PCR reads, gives a single entry per CDR3 protein. The sample contains approximately 34,000 distinct CDR3 sequences, about 6% of which appear only once. The specimen comprised peripheral blood, sampled 60 days after TCRalphabeta/CD19-depleted stem cell transplant. The receptor set was obtained from a child in the first two years of life who had a stem cell transplant for acute myeloid leukemia, so the T cells may come from the graft donor. Both conserved end residues are part of each CDR3. The D gene is left open where the match is weak. The listing skips clone size in some rows; elsewhere it reads once, few, many or a size class.

j_gene,d_gene,abundance,v_gene,CDR3aa,CDR3nt
TRBJ2-1,.,many,TRBV13,CASSFGINEQFF,TGTGCCAGCAGCTTTGGTATCAATGAGCAGTTCTTC
TRBJ2-2,.,many,TRBV2,CASSEVGRGRTGELFF,TGTGCCAGCAGTGAAGTCGGACGGGGGAGGACCGGGGAGCTGTTTTTT
TRBJ2-3,.,many,TRBV7-2,CASSFVTTDTQYF,TGTGCCAGCAGCTTTGTGACCACAGATACGCAGTATTTT
TRBJ2-7,TRBD2,many,TRBV7-2,CASSPETSGRSREQYF,TGTGCCAGCAGCCCCGAGACTAGCGGGAGGTCGAGGGAGCAGTACTTC
TRBJ2-6,.,many,TRBV18,CASSHDSGANVLTF,TGTGCCAGCTCACACGATTCTGGGGCCAACGTCCTGACTTTC
TRBJ1-2,.,many,TRBV27,CASSPPEGGYTF,TGTGCCAGCAGTCCCCCGGAGGGCGGCTACACCTTC
TRBJ2-4,TRBD1,many,TRBV9,CASSATGGKFGKNIQYF,TGTGCCAGCAGCGCTACAGGGGGCAAGTTTGGCAAAAACATTCAGTACTTC
TRBJ2-7,.,medium-sized,TRBV20-1,CSAASGTSLWEQYF,TGCAGTGCTGCGTCCGGGACATCGCTCTGGGAGCAGTACTTC
TRBJ2-1,.,many,TRBV7-8,CASSFNPRRGARLDNNEQFF,TGTGCCAGCAGCTTTAACCCCCGCAGGGGGGCCCGCTTGGATAACAATGAGCAGTTCTTC
TRBJ2-7,.,many,TRBV7-9,CASSRLQGGEQYF,TGTGCCAGCAGCCGGCTTCAGGGCGGCGAGCAGTACTTC
TRBJ1-4,.,.,TRBV28,CASSLPVDFATNEKLFF,TGTGCCAGCAGTTTACCCGTAGATTTTGCAACTAATGAAAAACTGTTTTTT
TRBJ2-1,.,many,TRBV20-1,CSARDPPEQFF,TGCAGTGCTAGAGATCCCCCTGAGCAGTTCTTC
TRBJ2-7,.,few,TRBV7-9,CASSLPPGRAVGEQYF,TGTGCCAGCAGCTTACCCCCGGGACGGGCGGTAGGCGAGCAGTACTTC
TRBJ2-5,.,.,TRBV18,CASSPQTKETQYF,TGTGCCAGCTCACCACAGACGAAAGAGACCCAGTACTTC
TRBJ1-1,TRBD1,.,TRBV7-6,CASSFGQGGNTEAFF,TGTGCCAGCAGCTTTGGACAGGGCGGGAACACTGAAGCTTTCTTT
TRBJ2-5,.,many,TRBV20-1,CSARDLQGGETQYF,TGCAGTGCTAGAGATCTCCAGGGGGGTGAGACCCAGTACTTC
TRBJ2-3,.,many,TRBV11-2,CASSLDLPPMTDTQYF,TGTGCCAGCAGCTTAGACCTTCCCCCCATGACAGATACGCAGTATTTT
TRBJ2-1,TRBD2,many,TRBV29-1,CSVPTGTSGLNEQFF,TGCAGCGTCCCTACGGGGACTAGCGGCCTCAATGAGCAGTTCTTC
TRBJ2-7,TRBD2,many,TRBV29-1,CSVGLAGVGEQYF,TGCAGCGTTGGTCTAGCGGGAGTAGGGGAGCAGTACTTC
TRBJ1-5,.,medium-sized,TRBV12-3/TRBV12-4,CASRSGNQPQHF,TGTGCCAGCAGGAGTGGCAATCAGCCCCAGCATTTT
TRBJ2-5,.,many,TRBV5-5,CASSLNPGISETQYF,TGTGCCAGCAGCTTGAATCCGGGGATATCGGAGACCCAGTACTTC
TRBJ2-2,.,once,TRBV27,CASRRNTGELFF,TGTGCCAGCAGAAGAAACACCGGGGAGCTGTTTTTT
TRBJ2-3,.,many,TRBV7-2,CASNLRADTQYF,TGTGCCAGCAATTTACGGGCGGATACGCAGTATTTT
TRBJ2-3,.,many,TRBV20-1,CSARRPTSTDTQYF,TGCAGTGCCCGGAGGCCCACTAGCACAGATACGCAGTATTTT
TRBJ2-2,.,many,TRBV5-1,CASRNLQGHTGELFF,TGCGCCAGCAGAAACCTACAGGGCCACACCGGGGAGCTGTTTTTT
TRBJ2-1,.,many,TRBV9,CASSGGGAAYNEQFF,TGTGCCAGCAGCGGGGGCGGGGCGGCCTACAATGAGCAGTTCTTC
TRBJ2-5,TRBD2,many,TRBV9,CASSVAGGRYQETQYF,TGTGCCAGCAGCGTCGCGGGGGGTAGATACCAAGAGACCCAGTACTTC
TRBJ2-7,.,.,TRBV5-4,CASSLVQAEQYF,TGTGCCAGCAGCTTGGTTCAGGCCGAGCAGTACTTC
TRBJ2-1,.,.,TRBV4-1,CASSQTNEPYQFF,TGCGCCAGCAGCCAGACGAACGAGCCTTATCAGTTCTTC
TRBJ2-1,.,.,TRBV27,CTSTSFPRLAYNEQFF,TGCACCAGCACCTCTTTCCCGCGACTAGCCTACAATGAGCAGTTCTTC
TRBJ2-5,.,many,TRBV7-9,CASSLGPDPYQETQYF,TGTGCCAGCAGCTTGGGGCCGGATCCGTACCAAGAGACCCAGTACTTC
TRBJ1-1,.,many,TRBV6-5,CASSFEGLNTEAFF,TGTGCCAGCAGTTTCGAGGGCCTGAACACTGAAGCTTTCTTT
TRBJ2-7,TRBD1,many,TRBV5-1,CASSPETGASYEQYF,TGCGCCAGCAGCCCAGAGACAGGGGCCTCCTACGAGCAGTACTTC
TRBJ2-7,.,.,TRBV4-2,CASSQLFTGKPSYEQYF,TGTGCCAGCAGCCAACTTTTCACGGGGAAACCCTCCTACGAGCAGTACTTC
TRBJ1-4,.,many,TRBV12-3/TRBV12-4,CATKKGGREGKLFF,TGTGCCACCAAAAAGGGGGGTCGGGAAGGAAAACTGTTTTTT
TRBJ2-5,.,many,TRBV29-1,CSVERRGTPGQYF,TGCAGCGTTGAACGGCGTGGGACCCCCGGCCAGTACTTC
TRBJ2-3,.,many,TRBV6-1,CASILRGNTDTQYF,TGTGCCAGCATCCTACGGGGAAACACAGATACGCAGTATTTT
TRBJ2-1,TRBD2,few,TRBV6-2/TRBV6-3,CASSYGRGAYNEQFF,TGTGCCAGCAGTTACGGGCGGGGGGCCTACAATGAGCAGTTCTTC
TRBJ2-2,.,many,TRBV3-1,CASSQGTADLNTGELFF,TGTGCCAGCAGCCAAGGGACCGCCGATTTAAACACCGGGGAGCTGTTTTTT
TRBJ1-4,.,many,TRBV20-1,CSARTWRSATNEKLFF,TGCAGTGCTAGAACGTGGAGATCCGCAACTAATGAAAAACTGTTTTTT
TRBJ2-3,.,many,TRBV29-1,CSVLTDTQYF,TGCAGCGTGCTCACAGATACGCAGTATTTT
TRBJ1-2,TRBD1,many,TRBV2,CASIGQGGNYGYTF,TGTGCCAGCATTGGACAGGGAGGAAACTATGGCTACACCTTC
TRBJ2-3,.,many,TRBV5-6,CASSFRARTDTQYF,TGTGCCAGCAGCTTCCGGGCCCGCACAGATACGCAGTATTTT
TRBJ2-5,TRBD2,many,TRBV24-1,CATSDGTSEGETQYF,TGTGCCACCAGTGATGGGACTAGCGAGGGGGAGACCCAGTACTTC
TRBJ2-7,TRBD1,many,TRBV5-1,CASSFRDRGTYEQYF,TGCGCCAGCAGCTTCCGGGACAGGGGCACCTACGAGCAGTACTTC
TRBJ1-5,.,many,TRBV12-3/TRBV12-4,CASSLAGWQPQHF,TGTGCCAGCAGTTTAGCAGGTTGGCAGCCCCAGCATTTT
TRBJ2-7,TRBD1,.,TRBV30,CAWTQSGGDEQYF,TGTGCCTGGACCCAGTCAGGGGGCGACGAGCAGTACTTC
TRBJ1-3,.,many,TRBV25-1,CASSSPDSLSGNTIYF,TGTGCCAGCAGTTCCCCGGACAGCTTATCTGGAAACACCATATATTTT
TRBJ1-5,TRBD1,many,TRBV12-5,CASGPDRGQPQHF,TGTGCTAGTGGTCCAGACAGGGGGCAACCCCAGCATTTT
TRBJ1-2,.,few,TRBV9,CASSVPGRSDGYTF,TGTGCCAGCAGCGTCCCGGGCCGGAGCGATGGCTACACCTTC